These 22 T cell receptor beta chains originate from one sample sequenced in a study of early T cells in non-severe SARS-CoV-2 infection. TCRdb reprocessed the 5' RACE reads with MiXCR, giving one entry per CDR3 protein. This sample carries roughly 57,000 distinct CDR3 sequences, roughly 12% of them seen once, and the ten largest clones take just over 2.5%. The specimen was whole blood, collected at baseline. The receptors here all came from an adult who was a healthcare worker with PCR-confirmed SARS-CoV-2 infection or an uninfected control (not recorded which).

The chain links TRBV12-2 to TRBJ1-5; the table calls TRBD1, which could not be checked here. TRBV12-2 is an annotated pseudogene. The CDR3 covers 16 residues. The CDR3 DNA sequence: TGTGCAAGTCGCTTAGCGGGGACAGTGGACCGTCAGCCCCAGCATTTT. Residues: CASRLAGTVDRQPQHF.

This clonotype has more than one count but fewer than ten. CDR3 sequence (DNA): TGTGCCAGCAGCGTAGTCCCCCGGGAGGTAAAGGGTGAGCAGTTCTTC. It encodes CASSVVPREVKGEQFF. The chain couples TRBV9 to TRBJ2-1; the match to TRBD2 covers 7 bases. There are 16 residues in the CDR3. The junction had 12 bases not matched to a gene; V was cut back by 0 bases and J by 9 bases. Germline V gives CDR1 SGDLS, CDR2 YYNGEE.

V is TRBV6-6 and J is TRBJ1-1; 8 bases match TRBD1. V dropped 2 bases and J dropped 4; count of bases not matched to a gene: 6. The CDR3 totals 15 residues. The germline V gene has CDR1 MNHNY and CDR2 SVGAGI (reference sequence). In nucleotides, the CDR3 is TGTGCCAGCAGTTACACGGACAGGGCCGTCACTGAAGCTTTCTTT. This codes for CASSYTDRAVTEAFF.

In its sample, this clonotype was seen a few times. The chain is built from TRBV12-3 or TRBV12-4 and TRBJ2-6; 8 bases are shared with TRBD1. The CDR3 has 20 residues. With 5 bases clipped from V and 0 bases from J, the junction kept 15 bases outside the gene matches. The CDR3 spells CASSTHRQGTGGSGANVLTF. The CDR3 DNA sequence: TGTGCCAGCAGTACCCATCGACAGGGTACAGGGGGCTCTGGGGCCAACGTCCTGACTTTC.

On this clonotype itself: This may arise from a read error, as a much more abundant clone is one base away. V usage is TRBV11-1 and J usage is TRBJ1-2, with D hard to call. The germline V and J ends were trimmed by 6 bases and 10 bases, with 18 bases remaining between them. Germline V gene lookup returns CDR1 SGHAT and CDR2 FQDESV (reference sequence). The CDR3 runs 13 residues. CDR3 bases: TGTGCCAGCAGTTCCCGAGACGGGAGCGACTACACCTTC. This sequence encodes CASSSRDGSDYTF. Variable domain in full (rest from reference TRBV11-1 and TRBJ1-2): EAEVAQSPRYKITEKSQAVAFWCDPISGHATLYWYRQILGQGPELLVQFQDESVVDDSQLPKDRFSAERLKGVDSTLKIQPAELGDSAMYLCASSSRDGSDYTFGSGTRLTVV.

The chain links TRBV7-2 to TRBJ2-7; D is perhaps TRBD2 (7 bases). V lost 3 bases to trimming and J lost 4 bases, with 13 bases between them. The length of the CDR3 is 14 residues. The germline V gene has CDR1 SGHTA and CDR2 FQGNSA. The CDR3 reads CASSLGAGEYEQYF. The CDR3 DNA is TGTGCCAGCAGCTTGGGGGCGGGAGAGTACGAGCAGTACTTC.

This chain links TRBV5-1 with TRBJ2-7; TRBD1 matches at 7 bases. The V and J ends lost 0 bases and 1 base, in that order; junction bases with no gene match: 4. Germline V gives CDR1 SGHRS, CDR2 YFSETQ. The CDR3 consists of 15 residues. This chain's CDR3 is CASSLGQGISYEQYF. CDR3 DNA: TGCGCCAGCAGCTTGGGACAGGGTATATCCTACGAGCAGTACTTC.

This clonotype has more than one count but fewer than ten. The chain couples TRBV20-1 to TRBJ2-7, with 11 bases identical to TRBD1. The junction had 17 bases not matched to a gene; V was cut back by 4 bases and J by 6 bases. This CDR3 contains 17 residues. CDR1 DFQATT and CDR2 SNEGSKA come from the germline V gene (reference sequence). Here the CDR3 DNA reads TGCAGTGCTACAGGGACAGGGGGACCCAGCAGGGCCCGCGAGCAGTACTTC. It specifies CSATGTGGPSRAREQYF.

This clonotype was seen at least ten times. The rearrangement joins TRBV7-9 to TRBJ2-3; 8 bases are shared with TRBD2. The CDR3 is 14 residues long. Germline V lookup: CDR1 SEHNR, CDR2 FQNEAQ (reference sequence). Trimming took 5 bases from V and 6 from J; bases not matched to a gene: 7. The CDR3 here is CASSPGLVADTQYF. In DNA, the CDR3 is TGTGCCAGCAGCCCGGGACTAGTGGCGGATACGCAGTATTTT.

The genes are TRBV7-6 and TRBJ2-5; either TRBD1 or TRBD2 may fit D (5 bases each). The CDR3 is 15 residues long. V dropped 3 bases and J dropped 4 bases, with 15 bases sitting between them. Germline-derived CDR1 and CDR2 are SGHVS and FNYEAQ. In DNA form, the CDR3 reads TGTGCCAGCAGCTTGGTATATGAGGGGAGAGAGACCCAGTACTTC. It yields the protein CASSLVYEGRETQYF. The complete variable domain, with remaining parts taken from reference TRBV7-6 and TRBJ2-5, reads GAGVSQSPRYKVTKRGQDVALRCDPISGHVSLYWYRQALGQGPEFLTYFNYEAQQDKSGLPNDRFSAERPEGSISTLTIQRTEQRDSAMYRCASSLVYEGRETQYFGPGTRLLVL.

The CDR3 is CASGFGRSNTEAFF. The CDR3 DNA follows: TGTGCTAGTGGTTTCGGACGGTCGAACACTGAAGCTTTCTTT. The chain couples TRBV12-5 to TRBJ1-1; unclear D gene. CDR1 is LGHNT, CDR2 FRNRAP, per germline. Trimming left V 3 bases short and J 1 base short, with 9 bases between. CDR3 length: 14 amino acids. Full variable domain (missing parts from reference TRBV12-5 and TRBJ1-1): DARVTQTPRHKVTEMGQEVTMRCQPILGHNTVFWYRQTMMQGLELLAYFRNRAPLDDSGMPKDRFSAEMPDATLATLKIQPSEPRDSAVYFCASGFGRSNTEAFFGQGTRLTVV.

The chain uses TRBV28 and TRBJ2-1; 11 bases are a match to TRBD2. With V trimmed by 10 bases and J by 12 bases, 14 bases remained unmatched. The length of the CDR3 is 14 residues. Germline-derived CDR1 and CDR2 are MDHEN and SYDVKM. CDR3 nucleotide sequence: TGTGCCACGCGCATCAGGCTAGCGGGAGGCGGGCAGTTCTTC. It specifies CATRIRLAGGGQFF.

The gene calls are TRBV24-1 and TRBJ2-1; 7 bases align to TRBD1. The CDR3 is 12 amino acids. V gave up 5 bases and J gave up 11 bases; unmatched junction bases: 5. Germline assignment: CDR1 KGHDR and CDR2 SFDVKD. DNA of the CDR3: TGTGCCACCAGTGTAGTAGGGGGCCAGCAGTTCTTC. Its translation: CATSVVGGQQFF.

This clonotype was detected many times. This chain connects TRBV20-1 to TRBJ2-1; TRBD2 agrees at 10 bases. Germline-derived CDR1 and CDR2 are DFQATT and SNEGSKA (reference sequence). V lost 5 bases and J lost 10; bases outside the gene matches: 11. The CDR3 loop spans 14 amino acids. This CDR3 reads CSAGPSGRAGEQFF. CDR3 nucleotide sequence: TGCAGTGCTGGACCAAGCGGGAGGGCCGGGGAGCAGTTCTTC.

In its sample, this clonotype was seen a few times. This chain connects TRBV7-9 to TRBJ1-1; TRBD1 might be the D (5 bases). The V and J ends lost 4 bases and 6 bases respectively, with 9 bases between them. The CDR3 contains 12 residues. Germline-derived CDR1 and CDR2 are SEHNR and FQNEAQ (reference sequence). In nucleotides, the CDR3 is TGTGCCAGCAGCTACAGGCCGGCTGAAGCTTTCTTT. It specifies CASSYRPAEAFF.

This clonotype was picked up a small number of times. The V call is TRBV6-5, the J call TRBJ1-1; D remains unclear. Trimming pared 0 bases from V and 4 bases from J, leaving 6 bases between. The V gene's germline CDR1 is MNHEY and CDR2 SVGAGI. This CDR3 is 13 amino acids long. The CDR3 here is CASSYSIATEAFF. The DNA for the CDR3 is TGTGCCAGCAGTTACTCGATCGCCACTGAAGCTTTCTTT.

This sequence joins TRBV6-1 and TRBJ2-7, with D perhaps matching TRBD2 (6 bases). The CDR3 covers 12 residues. Trimming cost V 6 bases and J 4 bases, with 10 bases left between them. Germline values: CDR1 MNHNS, CDR2 SASEGT. CDR3 sequence: CASSREVYEQYF. DNA for the CDR3: TGTGCCAGCAGCAGGGAGGTGTACGAGCAGTACTTC.

In this sample, this clonotype turned up a few times. The chain has TRBV27 and TRBJ1-2, with unresolved D. The CDR3 spans 14 residues. V dropped 2 bases and J dropped 2 bases, with 9 bases sitting between them. Germline V gene lookup returns CDR1 MNHEY and CDR2 SMNVEV (reference sequence). The CDR3 coding sequence is TGTGCCAGCAGTTTAAGGAGGGAAAACTATGGCTACACCTTC. Translated: CASSLRRENYGYTF.

This clonotype was seen repeatedly, ten times or more. The rearrangement joins TRBV5-1 to TRBJ1-2; 11 bases are shared with TRBD1. CDR3 size: 14 residues. Trimming cost V 4 bases and J 4 bases; bases outside gene matches: 3. Germline CDR1 reads SGHRS; CDR2 reads YFSETQ. CDR3 in DNA: TGCGCCAGCAGCCATGGACAGGGGGCCTATGGCTACACCTTC. Protein product: CASSHGQGAYGYTF.

This clonotype was seen more than once but under ten times. The chain employs TRBV10-3 and TRBJ2-7; possible D gene TRBD1, 7 bases. Deletions cut 0 bases from V and 2 bases from J, with 14 bases between. Germline V gene data show CDR1 as ENHRY and CDR2 as SYGVKD. CDR3 length equals 16 residues. The CDR3 nucleotides read TGTGCCATCAGTGAGTCCCCCGGAGGGGGCCCCTACGAGCAGTACTTC. Its translation: CAISESPGGGPYEQYF.

This clonotype came up a few times. This chain connects TRBV20-1 to TRBJ2-1; unclear D gene. Trimming stripped 5 bases from V and 0 bases from J, with 14 bases between. Per the germline V gene, CDR1 is DFQATT and CDR2 is SNEGSKA (reference sequence). The CDR3 has 15 amino acids. The CDR3 region has the DNA TGCAGTGCTTTCGAAATACTGAACTCCTACAATGAGCAGTTCTTC. Its translation: CSAFEILNSYNEQFF.

This clonotype was seen a few times. The V call is TRBV7-6, the J call TRBJ2-2; D is perhaps TRBD1 or TRBD2 (5 bases each). V was pared by 2 bases and J by 10 bases, with 14 bases between. There are 14 residues in the CDR3. Germline lookup yields CDR1 SGHVS and CDR2 FNYEAQ. CDR3 bases: TGTGCCAGCAGCTTAAGGGCCTCGGGGCTGGAGCTGTTTTTT. Its protein is CASSLRASGLELFF. The whole variable domain, remainder taken from reference TRBV7-6 and TRBJ2-2, is GAGVSQSPRYKVTKRGQDVALRCDPISGHVSLYWYRQALGQGPEFLTYFNYEAQQDKSGLPNDRFSAERPEGSISTLTIQRTEQRDSAMYRCASSLRASGLELFFGEGSRLTVL.